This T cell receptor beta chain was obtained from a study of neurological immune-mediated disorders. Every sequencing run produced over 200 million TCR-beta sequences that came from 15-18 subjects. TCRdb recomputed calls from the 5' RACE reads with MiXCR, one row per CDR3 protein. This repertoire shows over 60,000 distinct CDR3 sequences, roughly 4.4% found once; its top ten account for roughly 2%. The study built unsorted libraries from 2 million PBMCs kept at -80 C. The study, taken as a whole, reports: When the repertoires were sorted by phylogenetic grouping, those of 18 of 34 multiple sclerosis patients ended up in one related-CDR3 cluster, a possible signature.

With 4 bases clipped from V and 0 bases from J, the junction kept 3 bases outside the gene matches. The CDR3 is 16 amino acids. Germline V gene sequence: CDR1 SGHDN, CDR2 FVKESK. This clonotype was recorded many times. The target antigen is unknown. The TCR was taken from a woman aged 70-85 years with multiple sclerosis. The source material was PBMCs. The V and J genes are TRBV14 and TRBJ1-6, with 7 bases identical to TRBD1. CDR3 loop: CASSRGGASYNSPLHF. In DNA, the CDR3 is TGTGCCAGCAGCCGAGGGGGCGCCTCCTATAATTCACCCCTCCACTTT.